Included here is one T cell receptor beta chain sequence, with context. This clone was seen only a few times. Which antigen it targets is not known. Within one base of it there is no much larger clone, and no base qualities were kept. Additional DNA sequences in this sample encode the identical CDR3. Taken from the germline V gene, the CDR1 and CDR2 loops are MDHEN and SYDVKM. Ends trimmed: V by 6 bases, J by 1 base; bases unmatched to a gene: 3. The CDR3, from cysteine to phenylalanine, totals 15 residues. CDR3 DNA only is kept here, 45 bases in frame from base 1. From each donor, a single peripheral blood sample of approximately 120 mL on average was drawn into heparinised tubes. Naive, central memory, regulatory and stem cell-like memory CD4+ T cells were sorted on a BD FACSAria II using a panel including CD45RO, CCR7, CD25, CD127, CD95 and CD27. Every sorted population had a purity above 95%. PBMCs were separated immediately by Lymphoprep density gradient centrifugation and were stained directly, without being cultured. To minimize batch effects, samples were stained and sorted in pairs, one healthy donor with one patient per experiment.

The entire isolated RNA was reverse transcribed using the High Capacity cDNA Reverse Transcription Kit, and thus expressed TCRB transcripts were sequenced. Naive, central memory and regulatory T cell samples underwent deep immunoSEQ sequencing, averaging around 4 million total reads per sample. Sorted cells were lysed in RLT buffer and RNA was extracted with DNase-treated RNeasy Micro or Mini kits, depending on cell number. To prevent cross-contamination, every cell subset was processed on its own, while patient and healthy donor samples were processed together. The immunoSEQ multiplex PCR was used to amplify TCRB sequences from cDNA, generating 87-bp fragments that spanned the CDR3 region. Sequencing of the amplicons was performed on the Illumina HiSeq platform. Processing in the source paper ran as follows. PCR bias was computationally corrected using synthetic template baselines, reads within Hamming distance 2 were collapsed, and singletons that could not be merged were discarded. Reads were aligned to IMGT to assign V, D and J genes, CDR3 length, and insertions or deletions at six rearrangement sites. Within each subset, clonotype counts were normalized to sorted cell number, and only after that were true diversity and Gini coefficients computed with the tcR R package. The overlap coefficient, calculated on TCRB nucleotide sequences, was used to quantify repertoire sharing. Out-of-frame TCRB sequences from naive cells were analyzed as a proxy for the pre-selection repertoire. TCRdb's version of the immuneACCESS table is confined to in-frame rearrangements and falls short of the full clone set. An unresolved V gene accounts for under half of the shortfall where checked; the remainder is of unknown origin. The V and J calls and clone size come from that table; D and trimming were worked out from the DNA. In this sample the table shows approximately 400,000 clones, about 15% of which occur a single time. 0.019% of the sample is held by the ten biggest clonotypes.

The data belong to a study of beta chain features in type 1 diabetes (dated by TCRdb to the late 2010s). For the wider study: Patients and healthy donors did not differ in mean age, gender distribution, total cell number or subset yield. A total of 107,917,701 sorted cells were examined across all samples, and the number of cells per subset was strongly correlated with RNA yield. Whereas all 30 or so donors provided naive and central memory subsets, regulatory and stem cell-like memory subsets were isolated from just 8 patients and roughly 8 healthy donors. In the study, TCRB repertoires of sorted circulating CD4+ T cell subsets from recently diagnosed type 1 diabetes patients were compared with those of matched healthy donors.

General findings and caveats noted by the study authors: Sequencing cDNA rather than genomic DNA could over-represent highly expressing activated cells, although activation and CD3 levels did not differ between groups. Only small numbers of individuals were included in the HLA sub-analyses, which left unresolved whether HLA type had any influence on TCRB rearrangement. Naive, central memory and regulatory TCRB repertoires appeared to be more alike among patients than among healthy donors. PCR may preferentially amplify shorter templates, but because patient and control samples were amplified and corrected together, any resulting skew would affect both groups equally. At VDJ recombination sites, type 1 diabetes patients had fewer insertions and more deleted nucleotides, which implies abnormalities in thymic rearrangement. A moderate but significant shortening of TCRB CDR3 length was observed in type 1 diabetes patients in all four CD4+ subsets.

The TCR sequence derives from a woman aged 18-29 years in good health. The sequence links TRBV28 to TRBJ2-1, with 10 bases in between that match TRBD2. The sample taken for sequencing was naive CD4+ T cells from blood. The sample's cell subset or site label is to be understood as: true naive CD4+ T cells. Here is the DNA: TGTGCCAGCAGCTGGACTAGCGGTTCCTACAATGAGCAGTTCTTC. This translates into CASSWTSGSYNEQFF.